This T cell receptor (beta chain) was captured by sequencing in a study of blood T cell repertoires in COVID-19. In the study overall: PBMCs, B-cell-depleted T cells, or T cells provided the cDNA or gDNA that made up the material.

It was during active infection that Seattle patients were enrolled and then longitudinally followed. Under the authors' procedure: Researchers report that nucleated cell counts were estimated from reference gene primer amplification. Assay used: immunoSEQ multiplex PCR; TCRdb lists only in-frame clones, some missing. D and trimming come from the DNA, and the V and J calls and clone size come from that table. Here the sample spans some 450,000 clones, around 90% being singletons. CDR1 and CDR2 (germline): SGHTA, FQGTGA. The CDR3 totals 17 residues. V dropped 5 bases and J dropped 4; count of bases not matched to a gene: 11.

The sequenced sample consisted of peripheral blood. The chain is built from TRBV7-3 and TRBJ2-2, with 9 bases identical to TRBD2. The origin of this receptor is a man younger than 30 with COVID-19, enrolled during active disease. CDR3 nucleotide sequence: TGTGCCAGCAGCCTGGCGGGAGGGCCGGCGGGCACCGGGGAGCTGTTTTTT. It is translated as CASSLAGGPAGTGELFF.